These T cell receptor beta chains were read from a single sample in a study of T-cell reconstitution after alpha-beta-depleted transplantation in children. Via MiXCR, TCRdb re-called the PCR reads, giving one row per CDR3 protein. The sample contains a few hundred thousand distinct CDR3 sequences, roughly a tenth of which appear only once. The specimen was PBMCs from the stem cell graft donor, collected from the stem cell graft. Every receptor here comes from a human donor who donated a stem cell graft to a child with SCID. Each CDR3 is given with its conserved first and last residue. D genes are given only for firm matches. Clone size is not always given. Where it is, it says once, few, many or a class for expanded clones.

j_call v_call cdr3_length clone_size d_call cdr3_nt cdr3_aa
TRBJ2-7 TRBV10-3 11 many - TGTGCCATCTCCCAGGGCCACGAGCAGTACTTC CAISQGHEQYF
TRBJ1-4 TRBV28 14 many TRBD1 TGTGCCAGCAGTCCCGGGACAGGGAGGGAAAAACTGTTTTTT CASSPGTGREKLFF
TRBJ1-5 TRBV7-8 17 many - TGTGCCAGCAGCTCCCGCCGGGGAATCCGAAGTGAGGAGCCCCAGCATTTT CASSSRRGIRSEEPQHF
TRBJ2-1 TRBV7-2 15 many - TGTGCCAGCAGCGTAACTTCCGCGCCCTACAATGAGCAGTTCTTC CASSVTSAPYNEQFF
TRBJ2-3 TRBV18 14 few - TGTGCCAGCTCACCGGGATACAGGGTAGATACGCAGTATTTT CASSPGYRVDTQYF
TRBJ2-5 TRBV6-5 11 many - TGTGCCAGCAGTTACTCGGGGGCCCAGTACTTC CASSYSGAQYF
TRBJ2-2 TRBV5-1 15 many - TGCGCCAGCAGCTTGGGCACACTGAACACCGGGGAGCTGTTTTTT CASSLGTLNTGELFF
TRBJ1-2 TRBV4-2 13 many - TGTGCCAGCAGCCAAGATAATGAGTATGGCTACACCTTC CASSQDNEYGYTF
TRBJ1-4 TRBV5-6 15 many TRBD1 TGTGCCAGCAGATACTGGACAGGTTCTAATGAAAAACTGTTTTTT CASRYWTGSNEKLFF
TRBJ2-7 TRBV11-2 12 many - TGTGCCAGCAGCGTTCGCTCCTACGAGCAGTACTTC CASSVRSYEQYF
TRBJ2-3 TRBV20-1 13 many - TGCAGTGCTAGATCCCTAGAGACGGATACGCAGTATTTT CSARSLETDTQYF
TRBJ2-5 TRBV20-1 16 few - TGCAGTGCTAGAGATCTTGGGCGGACCTGGAAAGAGACCCAGTACTTC CSARDLGRTWKETQYF
TRBJ1-1 TRBV7-9 18 many TRBD1 TGTGCCAGCAGCTTAGCCTTCCAGGGGGCTATCATGAACACTGAAGCTTTCTTT CASSLAFQGAIMNTEAFF
TRBJ1-5 TRBV27 15 many - TGTGCCAGCAAGGTCGCGGTTTATAGCAATCAGCCCCAGCATTTT CASKVAVYSNQPQHF
TRBJ2-3 TRBV6-1 16 many TRBD2 TGTGCCAGCAGGGGACGTAGCGGGGGGGCCCCAGATACGCAGTATTTT CASRGRSGGAPDTQYF
TRBJ2-2 TRBV7-8 15 - - TGTGCCAGCAGCTTAGCGGAACGGAACACCGGGGAGCTGTTTTTT CASSLAERNTGELFF
TRBJ1-5 TRBV5-1 15 many TRBD1 TGCGCCAGCAGCCCGCAGGGGGACAGTTATCAGCCCCAGCATTTT CASSPQGDSYQPQHF
TRBJ1-2 TRBV20-1 16 many TRBD1 TGCAGTGCGGAAGACAGGGGGACTACATTTAACTATGGCTACACCTTC CSAEDRGTTFNYGYTF
TRBJ2-1 TRBV2 15 many TRBD2 TGTGCCAGCAGGATAGCGGGGGGCTCCTACAATGAGCAGTTCTTC CASRIAGGSYNEQFF
TRBJ1-2 TRBV5-6 14 once - TGTGCCAGCAGCTTCTCGGGGGTAAGGTATGGCTACACCTTC CASSFSGVRYGYTF
TRBJ2-1 TRBV5-1 15 many - TGCGCCAGCAGCTTGGTGGGGTTCGTCCACAATGAGCAGTTCTTC CASSLVGFVHNEQFF
TRBJ2-1 TRBV6-5 14 many - TGTGCCAGCAGTTACGGGGTTGGTTTCAATGAGCAGTTCTTC CASSYGVGFNEQFF
TRBJ1-6 TRBV7-9 15 many - TGTGCCAGCAGCTTAGACATCACCGGGGATTCACCCCTCCACTTT CASSLDITGDSPLHF
TRBJ1-5 TRBV10-3 14 few - TGTGCCATCAGCTCATCCTCTAGTAATCAGCCCCAGCATTTT CAISSSSSNQPQHF
TRBJ1-2 TRBV12-3/TRBV12-4 14 many TRBD1 TGTGCCAGCAGTTTAGTAGGACAGGGTACAGGCTACACCTTC CASSLVGQGTGYTF
TRBJ2-1 TRBV5-6 15 many - TGTGCCAGCAGCTCCCTCACACTAGATTACAATGAGCAGTTCTTC CASSSLTLDYNEQFF
TRBJ2-7 TRBV5-6 16 many TRBD1 TGTGCCAGCAGTCTAGGACAGGGGATATCCACCTACGAGCAGTACTTC CASSLGQGISTYEQYF
TRBJ2-5 TRBV5-1 14 many TRBD1 TGCGCCAGCAGCCGGACAGGGAACCAAGAGACCCAGTACTTC CASSRTGNQETQYF
TRBJ2-2 TRBV7-2 14 many - TGTGCCAGCAGCCACAGGGAGAACACCGGGGAGCTGTTTTTT CASSHRENTGELFF
TRBJ1-1 TRBV5-1 13 many - TGCGCCAGCAGCTTCCCCGGGGGGACTGAAGCTTTCTTT CASSFPGGTEAFF
TRBJ1-1 TRBV10-3 13 many - TGTGCCATCAGTACGACAGGTTACACTGAAGCTTTCTTT CAISTTGYTEAFF
TRBJ1-1 TRBV5-6 16 many TRBD1 TGTGCCAGCAGCTTGCAACCGGGACAGGGGAATACTGAAGCTTTCTTT CASSLQPGQGNTEAFF
TRBJ1-1 TRBV5-1 15 few - TGCGCCAGCAGCCCCGAGGAGGCTTTGAACACTGAAGCTTTCTTT CASSPEEALNTEAFF
TRBJ2-3 TRBV29-1 10 many - TGCAGCGTTCTTCCAGATACGCAGTATTTT CSVLPDTQYF
TRBJ2-4 TRBV4-2 21 many TRBD1 TGTGCCAGCAGCCAAGATGGAGGGGCAGGGGGCGACTCTCTAGCCAAAAACATTCAGTACTTC CASSQDGGAGGDSLAKNIQYF
TRBJ1-1 TRBV2 14 many - TGTGCCAGCAGGCAGGGAGAGAGGAGCACTGAAGCTTTCTTT CASRQGERSTEAFF
TRBJ1-5 TRBV28 16 many TRBD1 TGTGCCAGCAGTTTATATAGAGGGGGCGGAAATCAGCCCCAGCATTTT CASSLYRGGGNQPQHF